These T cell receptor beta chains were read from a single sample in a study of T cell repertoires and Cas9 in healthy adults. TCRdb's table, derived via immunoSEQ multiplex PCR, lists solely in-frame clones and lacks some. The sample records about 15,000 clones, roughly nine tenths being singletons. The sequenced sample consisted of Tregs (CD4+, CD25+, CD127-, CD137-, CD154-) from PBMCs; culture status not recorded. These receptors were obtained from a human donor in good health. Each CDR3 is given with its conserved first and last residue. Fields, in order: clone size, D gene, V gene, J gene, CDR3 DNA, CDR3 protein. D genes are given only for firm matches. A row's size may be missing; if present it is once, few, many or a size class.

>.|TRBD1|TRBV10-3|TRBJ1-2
TGTGCCATCAGTGCTTTACTTAGGACAGGGCTTAACTATGGCTACACCTTC
CAISALLRTGLNYGYTF
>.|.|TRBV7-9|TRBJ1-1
TGTGCCAGCAGCCCCCTCGATTGGGGCAAGACTGAAGCTTTCTTT
CASSPLDWGKTEAFF
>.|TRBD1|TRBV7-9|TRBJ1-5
TGTGCCAGCAGCTTAGGCCGGTCAGGACAGGGTAAAACCAATCAGCCCCAGCATTTT
CASSLGRSGQGKTNQPQHF
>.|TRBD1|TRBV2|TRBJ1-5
TGTGCCAGCAGCGAGGGACAGCTCAATCAGCCCCAGCATTTT
CASSEGQLNQPQHF
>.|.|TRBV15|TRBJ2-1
TGTGCCACCAGCAGAGAAGGGCGGGGTTTCTACAATGAGCAGTTCTTC
CATSREGRGFYNEQFF
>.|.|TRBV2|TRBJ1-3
TGTGCCAGCAGTGACTTTCATAGCTCTGGAAACACCATATATTTT
CASSDFHSSGNTIYF
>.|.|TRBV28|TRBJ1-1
TGTGCCAGCAGTTCATCGGGCACTGAAGCTTTCTTT
CASSSSGTEAFF
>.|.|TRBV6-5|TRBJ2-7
TGTGCCAGCAGAAGGCAGGTGGGGACCTACGAGCAGTACTTC
CASRRQVGTYEQYF
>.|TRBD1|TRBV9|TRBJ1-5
TGTGCCAGCATCCGACAGGGTCGTTGCAATCAGCCCCAGCATTTT
CASIRQGRCNQPQHF
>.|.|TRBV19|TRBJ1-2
TGTGCCAGTACACGCAGAAACTATGGCTACACCTTC
CASTRRNYGYTF
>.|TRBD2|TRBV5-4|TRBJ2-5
TGTGCCAGCACTTTAGCGGGGGGGCCGGGAAAAAGGACCCAGTACTTC
CASTLAGGPGKRTQYF
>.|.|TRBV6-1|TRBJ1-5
TGTGCCAGCAAAAAAAACAGGGTCGAGCCCCAGCATTTT
CASKKNRVEPQHF
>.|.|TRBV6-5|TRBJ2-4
TGTGCCAGAGGATTGGACAGATCTATCAAAAACATTCAGTACTTC
CARGLDRSIKNIQYF
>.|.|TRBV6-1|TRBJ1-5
TGTGCCAGCAGATACAGGCTCATGGGTCAGCCCCAGCATTTT
CASRYRLMGQPQHF
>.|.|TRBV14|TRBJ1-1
TGTGCCAGCAGCCAAGACAGGGGTGGCACTGAAGCTTTCTTT
CASSQDRGGTEAFF
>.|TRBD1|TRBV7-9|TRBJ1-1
TGTGCCAGCAGCTTAGGCCAGGGGGACACTGAAGCTTTCTTT
CASSLGQGDTEAFF
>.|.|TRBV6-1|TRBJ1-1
TGTGCCAGCAGGAACCCGGGGGTGCGCACTGAAGCTTTCTTT
CASRNPGVRTEAFF
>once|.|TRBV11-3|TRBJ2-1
TGTGCCAGCAGCCGGGGAGGATTCAATGAGCAGTTCTTC
CASSRGGFNEQFF
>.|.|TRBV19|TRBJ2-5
TGTGCCAGTAGTATAATCGTGGGGGTAGAGACCCAGTACTTC
CASSIIVGVETQYF
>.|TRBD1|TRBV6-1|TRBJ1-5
TGTGCCAGCAGTGAACACAGGGGCCCCAATCAGCCCCAGCATTTT
CASSEHRGPNQPQHF
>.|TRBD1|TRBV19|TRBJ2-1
TGTGCCAGTAGTCGGACAGGGCTATACAATGAGCAGTTCTTC
CASSRTGLYNEQFF
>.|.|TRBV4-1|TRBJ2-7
TGCGCCAGCAGCCAAGGGGGACTCCAGGGGGAGCAGTACTTC
CASSQGGLQGEQYF
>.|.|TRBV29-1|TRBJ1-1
TGCAGCGTAATAACAGGACTGAACACTGAAGCTTTCTTT
CSVITGLNTEAFF
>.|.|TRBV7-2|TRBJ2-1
TGTGCCAGCAGGGGGGACGGTAGCCCCTACAATGAGCAGTTCTTC
CASRGDGSPYNEQFF
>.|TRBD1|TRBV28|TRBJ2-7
TGTGCCAGCAGTCCCACAGGGGTCCACTACGAGCAGTACTTC
CASSPTGVHYEQYF
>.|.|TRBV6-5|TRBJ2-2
TGTGCCAGCTCAATAAGAAAGTTCACCGGGGAGCTGTTTTTT
CASSIRKFTGELFF
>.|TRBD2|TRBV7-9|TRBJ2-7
TGTGCCAGCAGCTCCGAGGGGTCTGCGGGGGGACCCTACGAGCAGTACTTC
CASSSEGSAGGPYEQYF
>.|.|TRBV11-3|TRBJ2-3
TGTGCCAGCAGCTTAGATCCATCGACAGATACGCAGTATTTT
CASSLDPSTDTQYF
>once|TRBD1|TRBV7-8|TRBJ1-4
TGTGCCAGCAGCTTAGCTGTGTGGACAGGGAATGAAAAACTGTTTTTT
CASSLAVWTGNEKLFF
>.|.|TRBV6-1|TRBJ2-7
TGTGCCAGCAGTGATAAGGTACTCTACGAGCAGTACTTC
CASSDKVLYEQYF
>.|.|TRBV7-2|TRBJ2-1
TGTGCCAGCAGCTTAGGAGTGCTTGAGCAGTTCTTC
CASSLGVLEQFF
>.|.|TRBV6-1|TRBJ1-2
TGTGCCAGCAGTGCCAGGACAGATTATGGCTACACCTTC
CASSARTDYGYTF
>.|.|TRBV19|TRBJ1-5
TGTGCCAGTAGTATTAACGGCAATACCCAGCCCCAGCATTTT
CASSINGNTQPQHF
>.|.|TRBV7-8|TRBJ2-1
TGTGCCAGCAGCTTAGTGCCTATGCCCTACAATGAGCAGTTCTTC
CASSLVPMPYNEQFF
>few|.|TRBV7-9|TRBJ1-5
TGTGCCAGCAGCTTAGCCAATCAGCCCCAGCATTTT
CASSLANQPQHF
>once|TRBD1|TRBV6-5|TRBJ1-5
TGTGCCAGCAGTTCAGAACGGGACAGACGCAATCAGCCCCAGCATTTT
CASSSERDRRNQPQHF
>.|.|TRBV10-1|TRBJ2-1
TGCGCCAGCACCGAACGGGGTTGGGATGAGCAGTTCTTC
CASTERGWDEQFF
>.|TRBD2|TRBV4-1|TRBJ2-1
TGCGCCAGCAGCCGGCTCCGAGCGGGGGGGCCGACGGTTGAGCAGTTCTTC
CASSRLRAGGPTVEQFF
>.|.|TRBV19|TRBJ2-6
TGTGCCAGTAGGTCCTCTGGGGCCAACGTCCTGACTTTC
CASRSSGANVLTF
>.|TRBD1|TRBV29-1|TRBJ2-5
TGCAGCGTTGAAATGGGACAGGGTGGCGAGACCCAGTACTTC
CSVEMGQGGETQYF
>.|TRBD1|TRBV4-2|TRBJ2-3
TGTGCCAGCAGCCAAGGTGCCGGGACAGGGGAAACAGATACGCAGTATTTT
CASSQGAGTGETDTQYF
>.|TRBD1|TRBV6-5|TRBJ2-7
TGTGCCAGCCGACCCCCGGGACAGTCCTACGAGCAGTACTTC
CASRPPGQSYEQYF
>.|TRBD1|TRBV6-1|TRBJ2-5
TGTGCCAGCAGTACTCAAGACAGGGGGTGGGAGACCCAGTACTTC
CASSTQDRGWETQYF
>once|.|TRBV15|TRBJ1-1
TGTGCCACCAGCAGAGGCTTTTGGGCGGGAGAGAGCACTGAAGCTTTCTTT
CATSRGFWAGESTEAFF
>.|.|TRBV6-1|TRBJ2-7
TGTGCCAGCACCGAAGCTCTGGGGACTGGACACTCCTACGAGCAGTACTTC
CASTEALGTGHSYEQYF
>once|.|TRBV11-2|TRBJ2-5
TGTGCCAGCAGCTTAAGGGGGACATCCGAGGGGGAGACCCATTACTTC
CASSLRGTSEGETHYF
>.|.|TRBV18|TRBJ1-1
TGTGCCAGCTCAACGGCACAGGGCAGGAACACTGAAGCTTTCTTT
CASSTAQGRNTEAFF
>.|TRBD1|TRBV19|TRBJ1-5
TGTGCCAGTAGTCCCGGGACAGGGGGTAATCAGCCCCAGCATTTT
CASSPGTGGNQPQHF
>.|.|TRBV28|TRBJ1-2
TGTGCCAGCAGTTCAATTAACTATGGCTACACCTTC
CASSSINYGYTF
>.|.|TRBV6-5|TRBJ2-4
TGTGCCAGCAGCAGGTCGGCCAAAAACATTCAGTACTTC
CASSRSAKNIQYF
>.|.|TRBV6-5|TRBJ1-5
TGTGCCAGCAGCGTGGTAGCAGGCAATCAGCCCCAGCATTTT
CASSVVAGNQPQHF